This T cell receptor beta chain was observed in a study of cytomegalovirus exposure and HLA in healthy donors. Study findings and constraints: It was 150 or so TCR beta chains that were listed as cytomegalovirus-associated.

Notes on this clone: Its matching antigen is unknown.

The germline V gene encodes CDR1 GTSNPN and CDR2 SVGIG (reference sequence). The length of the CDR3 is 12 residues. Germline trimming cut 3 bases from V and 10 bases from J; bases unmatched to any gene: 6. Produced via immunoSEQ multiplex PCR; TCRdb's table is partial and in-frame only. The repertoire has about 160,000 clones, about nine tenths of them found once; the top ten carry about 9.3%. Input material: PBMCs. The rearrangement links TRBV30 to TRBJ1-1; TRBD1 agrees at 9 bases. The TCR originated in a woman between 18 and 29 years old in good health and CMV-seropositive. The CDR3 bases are TGTGCCTGGAGGAGGGACAGGGTGGTAGCTTTCTTT. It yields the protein CAWRRDRVVAFF.